This TCR beta chain was recovered during a study of T cells in Graves' hyperthyroidism and ophthalmopathy. Study observations and caveats: Stable hyperthyroidism was told apart from ophthalmopathy by a model built on 13 V-J features. Prediction of ophthalmopathy progression came a median approximately 6.5 months pre-onset.

There are 15 residues in the CDR3. Per the germline V gene, CDR1 is SGHAT and CDR2 is FQNNGV. The V segment lost 5 bases and the J segment 4 bases; nucleotides outside the gene matches: 5. At least ten counts were recorded for this clonotype. What it binds is unknown. Uncontrolled infection, other autoimmune disease, pregnancy or lactation barred patients from enrollment. Orbital computed tomography, thyroid ultrasound, serum thyroxine and TRAb, and clinical symptoms together informed the diagnoses. The source material, RNA transcripts, was used to amplify TCR beta CDR3 regions. HTBI primers were the set used in a first-round RT-PCR of the TCR CDR3. One entry per CDR3 protein, called by TCRdb with MiXCR from the multiplex PCR reads. The data contain 200,000 or so distinct CDR3 sequences, roughly 17% of them seen just once; the ten biggest clones take up over 45%.

The chain recombines TRBV11-2 with TRBJ2-5; TRBD2 aligns across 12 bases. This sequence originates from a woman aged 50 to 60 with Graves' hyperthyroidism. Sequencing input: blood. The CDR3 loop reads CASSPRTSGTETQYF. The CDR3 DNA sequence: TGTGCCAGCAGCCCAAGGACTAGCGGGACAGAGACCCAGTACTTC.